The rows below give T cell receptor beta chains drawn from one sample of a study of identical twins. Each CDR3 protein gets one entry after TCRdb re-called the 5' RACE reads with MiXCR. The table includes 1.5 million or so distinct CDR3 sequences, about 31% detected once. Material for sequencing was cord blood. Receptor source: a newborn girl in good health. The CDR3 runs from the conserved cysteine through the conserved F or W. A D gene is named only where the DNA matches it firmly. Not every row has a clone size; where given, it reads once, few, many or a size class.

v_call,clone_size,d_call,j_call,cdr3_nt,cdr3_aa
TRBV20-1,NA,NA,TRBJ2-1,TGCAGTGCTAGAGATAGTGGACCTATCCGCTACAATGAGCAGTTCTTC,CSARDSGPIRYNEQFF
TRBV20-1,NA,NA,TRBJ1-5,TGCAGTGCTAGATTGCGGGAGGGTAGCAATCAGCCCCAGCATTTT,CSARLREGSNQPQHF
TRBV4-2,few,TRBD2,TRBJ2-3,TGTGCCAGCAGCCACCGGGGGGGCACAACAGATACGCAGTATTTT,CASSHRGGTTDTQYF
TRBV20-1,few,NA,TRBJ2-3,TGCAGTGCTAATCGAGGACTTTATGGGTCATGGGCGCAGTATTTT,CSANRGLYGSWAQYF
TRBV12-3/TRBV12-4,NA,TRBD1,TRBJ1-1,TGTGCCAATACCCAGGGGGCGAGGACTGAAGCTTTCTTT,CANTQGARTEAFF
TRBV28,few,NA,TRBJ2-7,TGTGCCAGCAGTTTTGCGGCTTACCCTATCTACGAGCAGTACTTC,CASSFAAYPIYEQYF
TRBV9,NA,NA,TRBJ2-1,TGTGCCAGCGGCCCAGGGGTTACAAACTACAATGAGCAGTTCTTC,CASGPGVTNYNEQFF
TRBV6-1,few,NA,TRBJ2-7,TGTGCCAGCAGGATTGTGGCCTACGAGCAGTACTTC,CASRIVAYEQYF
TRBV11-2,NA,NA,TRBJ2-5,TGTGCCAGCAGCACTCCATCGCTAGCGAGGGAGACCCAGTACTTC,CASSTPSLARETQYF
TRBV12-3/TRBV12-4,NA,NA,TRBJ2-3,TGTGCCAGCAGTTTAAGGGTAGCCACAGATGCGGAGTATTTT,CASSLRVATDAEYF
TRBV12-3/TRBV12-4,NA,TRBD1,TRBJ2-7,TGTGCCAGCAGTTTATGGGACAGGGGATCCTACGAGCAGTACTTC,CASSLWDRGSYEQYF
TRBV12-3/TRBV12-4,NA,NA,TRBJ1-5,TGTGCCAGCAGTTCGGCCAGGAGGGGCAATCAGCCCCAGCATTTT,CASSSARRGNQPQHF
TRBV6-6,NA,NA,TRBJ1-1,TGTGCCAGCACAGAAGACCGGATTGCTTTCTTT,CASTEDRIAFF
TRBV20-1,few,NA,TRBJ1-2,TGCAGTGCTCTACAAGGGGCCTATGGCTACACCTTC,CSALQGAYGYTF